Listed below are T cell receptor beta chains from one sample, sequenced in a study of T cell responses to AZD1222 COVID-19 vaccine. Produced via immunoSEQ multiplex PCR; TCRdb's table is partial and in-frame only. The sample lists about 67,000 clones; 84% were seen once. This specimen consisted of peripheral blood, obtained on day 0 of AZD1222 vaccination. Receptors originate from an adult in good health. Both conserved end residues are part of each CDR3. Fields, in order: CDR3 protein, clone size, J gene, V gene. Rows may omit the clone size; those that give it use once, few, many or a size class.

CDR3: CASSSVAPSTEAFF
size: -
J: TRBJ1-1
V: TRBV27

CDR3: CAWSVPGGNSPLHF
size: -
J: TRBJ1-6
V: TRBV30

CDR3: CASSLAAGTQYF
size: -
J: TRBJ2-5
V: TRBV28

CDR3: CSAKPGYEQYF
size: once
J: TRBJ2-7
V: TRBV20-1

CDR3: CASSLGAPRANYGYTF
size: -
J: TRBJ1-2
V: TRBV5-6

CDR3: CSELVEYEQYF
size: -
J: TRBJ2-7
V: TRBV20-1

CDR3: CASSQVGTGKVQFF
size: -
J: TRBJ2-1
V: TRBV7-9

CDR3: CASSSGYGYTF
size: -
J: TRBJ1-2
V: TRBV27

CDR3: CASSRSFTGAVTEAFF
size: -
J: TRBJ1-1
V: TRBV18

CDR3: CASIRQGRTEAFF
size: -
J: TRBJ1-1
V: TRBV28

CDR3: CASSLQTSGRKTQYF
size: -
J: TRBJ2-5
V: TRBV28

CDR3: CASSPSSGQENTEAFF
size: -
J: TRBJ1-1
V: TRBV7-9

CDR3: CASSLFGELFF
size: -
J: TRBJ2-2
V: TRBV28

CDR3: CASSNRGLGTEAFF
size: -
J: TRBJ1-1
V: TRBV5-5

CDR3: CASSDEGGPQNTQYF
size: many
J: TRBJ2-3
V: TRBV6-4

CDR3: CSASGTSGNYNEQFF
size: -
J: TRBJ2-1
V: TRBV20-1